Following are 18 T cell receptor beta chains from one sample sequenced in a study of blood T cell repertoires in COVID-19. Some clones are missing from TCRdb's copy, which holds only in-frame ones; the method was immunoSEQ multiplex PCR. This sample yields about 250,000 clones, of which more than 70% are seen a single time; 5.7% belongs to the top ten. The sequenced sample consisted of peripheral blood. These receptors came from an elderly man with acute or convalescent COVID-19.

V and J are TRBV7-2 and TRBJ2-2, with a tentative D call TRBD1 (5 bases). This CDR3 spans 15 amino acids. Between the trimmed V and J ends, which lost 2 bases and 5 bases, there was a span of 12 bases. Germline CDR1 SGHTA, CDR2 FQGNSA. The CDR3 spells CASSLSRGGTGELFF. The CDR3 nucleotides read TGTGCCAGCAGCTTATCTAGGGGCGGAACCGGGGAGCTGTTTTTT.

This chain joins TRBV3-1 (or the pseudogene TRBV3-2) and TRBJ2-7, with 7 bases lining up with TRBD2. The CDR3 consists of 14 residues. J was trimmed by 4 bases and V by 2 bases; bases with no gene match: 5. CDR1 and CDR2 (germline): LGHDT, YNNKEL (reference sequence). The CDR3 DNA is TGTGCCAGCAGCCAATTGGCGGGGGTGTACGAGCAGTACTTC. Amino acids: CASSQLAGVYEQYF.

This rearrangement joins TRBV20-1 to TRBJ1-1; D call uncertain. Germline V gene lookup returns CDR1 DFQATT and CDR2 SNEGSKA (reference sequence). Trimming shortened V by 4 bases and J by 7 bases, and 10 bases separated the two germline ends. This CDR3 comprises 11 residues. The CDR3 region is CSATPGNEAFF. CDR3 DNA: TGCAGTGCTACCCCCGGGAATGAAGCTTTCTTT.

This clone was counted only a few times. CDR3 region: CASSQGYNTEAFF. CDR3 nucleotides: TGTGCCAGCTCACAGGGGTACAACACTGAAGCTTTCTTT. V gene TRBV18 combines with J gene TRBJ1-1, with a weak D call TRBD1 (5 bases). Germline V lookup: CDR1 KGHSH, CDR2 LQKENI. Deletions cut 4 bases from V and 2 bases from J, with 8 bases between. The CDR3 totals 13 residues. The whole variable domain, remainder taken from reference TRBV18 and TRBJ1-1, is NAGVMQNPRHLVRRRGQEARLRCSPMKGHSHVYWYRQLPEEGLKFMVYLQKENIIDESGMPKERFSAEFPKEGPSILRIQQVVRGDSAAYFCASSQGYNTEAFFGQGTRLTVV.

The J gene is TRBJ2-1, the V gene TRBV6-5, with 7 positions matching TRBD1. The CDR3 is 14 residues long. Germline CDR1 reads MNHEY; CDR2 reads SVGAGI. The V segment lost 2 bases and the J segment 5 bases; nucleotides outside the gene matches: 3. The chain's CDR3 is CASSYTGQNNEQFF. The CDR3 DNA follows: TGTGCCAGCAGTTACACGGGACAGAACAATGAGCAGTTCTTC.

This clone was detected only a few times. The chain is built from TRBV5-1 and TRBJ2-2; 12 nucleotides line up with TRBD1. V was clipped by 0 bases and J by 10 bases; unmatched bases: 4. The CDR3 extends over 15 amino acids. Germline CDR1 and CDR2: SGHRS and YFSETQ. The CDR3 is CASSLASGQGAELFF. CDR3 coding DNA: TGCGCCAGCAGCTTGGCCTCGGGACAGGGGGCGGAGCTGTTTTTT.

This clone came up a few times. The CDR3 nucleotides read TGTGCCAGCAGCCAGGGACTAGGCGGGACCCAGTACTTC. Translation gives CASSQGLGGTQYF. The rearrangement uses TRBV7-3 and TRBJ2-5; 8 nucleotides align to TRBD2. CDR1 is SGHTA, CDR2 FQGTGA, per germline. The CDR3 is made up of 13 amino acids. The V and J ends lost 5 bases and 7 bases, in that order; junction bases with no gene match: 6. Supplemented by reference TRBV7-3 and TRBJ2-5, the full variable domain reads GAGVSQTPSNKVTEKGKYVELRCDPISGHTALYWYRQSLGQGPEFLIYFQGTGAADDSGLPNDRFFAVRPEGSVSTLKIQRTERGDSAVYLCASSQGLGGTQYFGPGTRLLVL.

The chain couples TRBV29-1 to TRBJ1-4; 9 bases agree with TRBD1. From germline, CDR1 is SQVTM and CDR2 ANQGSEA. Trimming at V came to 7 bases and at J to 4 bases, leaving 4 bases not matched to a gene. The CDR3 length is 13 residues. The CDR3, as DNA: TGCAGCGGAATGACAGGGGGTAATGAAAAACTGTTTTTT. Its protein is CSGMTGGNEKLFF.

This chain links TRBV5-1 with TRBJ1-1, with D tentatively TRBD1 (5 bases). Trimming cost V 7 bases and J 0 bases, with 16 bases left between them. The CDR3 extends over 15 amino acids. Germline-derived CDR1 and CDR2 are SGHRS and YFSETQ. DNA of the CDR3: TGCGCCAGCGGACTGAACGGGGGTTTGAACACTGAAGCTTTCTTT. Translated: CASGLNGGLNTEAFF.

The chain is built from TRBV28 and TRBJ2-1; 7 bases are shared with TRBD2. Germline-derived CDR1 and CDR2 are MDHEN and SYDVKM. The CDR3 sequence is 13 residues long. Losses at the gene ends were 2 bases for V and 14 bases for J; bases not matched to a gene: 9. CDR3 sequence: CASSLQGHAGEFF. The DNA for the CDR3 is TGTGCCAGCAGTTTACAAGGCCACGCGGGGGAGTTCTTC.

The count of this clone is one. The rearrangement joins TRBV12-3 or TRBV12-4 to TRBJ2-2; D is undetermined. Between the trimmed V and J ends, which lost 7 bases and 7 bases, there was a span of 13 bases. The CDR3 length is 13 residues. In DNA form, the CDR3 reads TGTGCCAGCAATACGGCGGTAGTCGGGGAGCTGTTTTTT. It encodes CASNTAVVGELFF.

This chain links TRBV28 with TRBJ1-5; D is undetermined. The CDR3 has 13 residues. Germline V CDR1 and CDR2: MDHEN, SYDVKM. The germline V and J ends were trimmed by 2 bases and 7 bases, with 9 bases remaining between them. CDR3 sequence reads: CASSLSSFQPQHF. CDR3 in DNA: TGTGCCAGCAGTTTAAGCTCGTTCCAGCCCCAGCATTTT. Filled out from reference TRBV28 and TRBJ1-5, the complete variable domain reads DVKVTQSSRYLVKRTGEKVFLECVQDMDHENMFWYRQDPGLGLRLIYFSYDVKMKEKGDIPEGYSVSREKKERFSLILESASTNQTSMYLCASSLSSFQPQHFGDGTRLSIL.

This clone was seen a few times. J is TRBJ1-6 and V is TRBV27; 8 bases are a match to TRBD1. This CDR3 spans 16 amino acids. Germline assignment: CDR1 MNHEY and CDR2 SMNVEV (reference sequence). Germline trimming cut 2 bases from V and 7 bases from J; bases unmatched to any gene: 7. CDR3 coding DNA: TGTGCCAGCAGTTTAGGCTTGGACAGGGAAAATTCACCCCTCCACTTT. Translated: CASSLGLDRENSPLHF.

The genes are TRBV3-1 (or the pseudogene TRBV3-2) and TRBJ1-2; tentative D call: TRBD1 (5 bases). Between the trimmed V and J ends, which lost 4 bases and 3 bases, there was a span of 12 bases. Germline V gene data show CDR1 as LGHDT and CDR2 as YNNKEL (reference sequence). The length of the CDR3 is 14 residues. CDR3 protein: CASSPTDRDYGYTF. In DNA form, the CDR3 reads TGTGCCAGCAGCCCAACCGACAGAGACTATGGCTACACCTTC.

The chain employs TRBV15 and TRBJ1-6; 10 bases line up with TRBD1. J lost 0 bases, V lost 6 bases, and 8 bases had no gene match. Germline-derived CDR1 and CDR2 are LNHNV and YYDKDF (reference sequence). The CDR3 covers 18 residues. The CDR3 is CATSRDRGISSYNSPLHF. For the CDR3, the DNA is TGTGCCACCAGTCGGGACAGGGGCATTAGCTCCTATAATTCACCCCTCCACTTT.

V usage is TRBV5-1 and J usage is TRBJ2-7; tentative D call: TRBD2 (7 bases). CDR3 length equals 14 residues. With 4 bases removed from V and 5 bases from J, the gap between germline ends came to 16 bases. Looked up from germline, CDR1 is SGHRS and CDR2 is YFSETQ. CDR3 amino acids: CASSTEGGADEQYF. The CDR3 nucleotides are TGCGCCAGCAGCACAGAAGGGGGGGCAGACGAGCAGTACTTC.

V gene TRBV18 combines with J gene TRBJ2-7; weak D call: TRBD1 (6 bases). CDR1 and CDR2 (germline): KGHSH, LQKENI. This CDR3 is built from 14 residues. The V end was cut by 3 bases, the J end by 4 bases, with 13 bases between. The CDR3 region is CASSPGQRDYEQYF. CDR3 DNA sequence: TGTGCCAGCTCACCGGGACAACGGGATTACGAGCAGTACTTC.

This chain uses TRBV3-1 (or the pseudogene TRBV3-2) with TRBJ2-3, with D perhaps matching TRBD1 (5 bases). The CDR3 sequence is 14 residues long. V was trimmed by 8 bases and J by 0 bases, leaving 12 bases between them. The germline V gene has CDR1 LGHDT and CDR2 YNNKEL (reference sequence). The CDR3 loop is CASGTGPSTDTQYF. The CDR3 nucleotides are TGTGCCAGCGGAACAGGCCCTAGCACAGATACGCAGTATTTT.